Listed below are T cell receptor beta chains from one sample, sequenced in a study of blood T cell repertoires in COVID-19. The protocol was immunoSEQ multiplex PCR, while the TCRdb copy is restricted to in-frame clones and leaves out a portion. The sample includes about 130,000 clones, 80% to 85% of them seen just once. The sample taken for sequencing was peripheral blood. The receptors were gathered from a woman aged 25 to 39 who had recovered from COVID-19. Each CDR3 is given with its conserved first and last residue. D genes are given only for firm matches. Clone size is stated in some rows and not others, as once, few, many or a class when expanded.

abundance	j_gene	v_gene	d_gene	CDR3nt	CDR3aa
.	TRBJ2-1	TRBV4-1	.	TGCGCCAGCAGCCAAGCCGGGAGCTCGGGATATGAGCAGTTCTTC	CASSQAGSSGYEQFF
.	TRBJ1-2	TRBV6-6	.	TGTGCCAGCAGTTATTCCCGACAAACAAACTATGGCTACACCTTC	CASSYSRQTNYGYTF
.	TRBJ2-3	TRBV2	TRBD2	TGTGCCAGCAGTCCGACTAGCGGTAGCACAGATACGCAGTATTTT	CASSPTSGSTDTQYF
.	TRBJ2-3	TRBV19	.	TGTGCCAGTACCAAGACCCCGGGTTCAGATACGCAGTATTTT	CASTKTPGSDTQYF
.	TRBJ2-4	TRBV11-2	.	TGTGCCAGCAGCCCGGTGGCAGGGAGGGCCAAAAACATTCAGTACTTC	CASSPVAGRAKNIQYF
.	TRBJ2-5	TRBV27	TRBD2	TGTGCCACCTGGACTAGCTGGGAGACCCAGTACTTC	CATWTSWETQYF
.	TRBJ2-1	TRBV7-9	.	TGTGCCAGCAGCCCCCCGGGACTTAACCTTTTTTTCTACAATGAGCAGTTCTTC	CASSPPGLNLFFYNEQFF
.	TRBJ1-2	TRBV30	.	TGTGCCTGGAGTCTAACAGACGGTCCTCATGGCTACACCTTC	CAWSLTDGPHGYTF
few	TRBJ2-7	TRBV3-1/TRBV3-2	TRBD1	TGTGCCAGCAGCCTGATACAGGGGCACGAGCAGTACTTC	CASSLIQGHEQYF
.	TRBJ2-1	TRBV9	.	TGTGCCAGCAGCAAAAAGCAGGACTACAATGAGCAGTTCTTC	CASSKKQDYNEQFF
few	TRBJ2-1	TRBV7-9	.	TGTGCCAGCAGCCACCTAGACAATGAGCAGTTCTTC	CASSHLDNEQFF
many	TRBJ1-2	TRBV7-2	.	TGTGCCAGCGGAGCTAACTATGGCTACACCTTC	CASGANYGYTF
.	TRBJ2-1	TRBV11-2	TRBD2	TGTGCCAGCAGCTTAGACCGTAGTCGGCGCGGCGGGAGGTCCTACAATGAGCAGTTCTTC	CASSLDRSRRGGRSYNEQFF
.	TRBJ1-1	TRBV18	TRBD1	TGTGCCAGCTCACCACGCACAGGGGGTATGAACACTGAAGCTTTCTTT	CASSPRTGGMNTEAFF
.	TRBJ2-3	TRBV6-2/TRBV6-3	TRBD2	TGTGCCAGCAGTTACTCTGTAGCGGGATCTAGCACAGATACGCAGTATTTT	CASSYSVAGSSTDTQYF
.	TRBJ1-1	TRBV16	.	TGTGCCAGCAGCCAAGGGGCAAACACTGAAGCTTTCTTT	CASSQGANTEAFF
once	TRBJ1-3	TRBV7-6	TRBD1	TGTGCCAGCAGCCCACGACAGGGGCTGGGAACGGGAAACACCATATATTTT	CASSPRQGLGTGNTIYF
.	TRBJ2-7	TRBV21-1	.	TGTGCCAGCACTCCGCGGGGCTACCGAAACTACGAGCAGTACTTC	CASTPRGYRNYEQYF
.	TRBJ2-3	TRBV7-3	.	TGTGCCAGCAGCCCATCGGGACTGAGGGGAGCAGATACGCAGTATTTT	CASSPSGLRGADTQYF
.	TRBJ2-1	TRBV2	TRBD2	TGTGCCAGCTTCACTAGCGGGCCGTCTCATGAGCAGTTCTTC	CASFTSGPSHEQFF
.	TRBJ2-2	TRBV10-3	.	TGTGCCATCAGTGAGACATTAGCGGAGCCTGTTTCAGACACCGGGGAGCTGTTTTTT	CAISETLAEPVSDTGELFF
.	TRBJ2-7	TRBV7-9	TRBD1	TGTGCCAGCAGCCGACAGGGTTCCTACGAGCAGTACTTC	CASSRQGSYEQYF
.	TRBJ1-1	TRBV2	.	TGTGCCAGCGACGTACAGGGACCTAACACTGAAGCTTTCTTT	CASDVQGPNTEAFF
few	TRBJ1-3	TRBV5-1	.	TGCGCCAGCAGCTTGGGGGCACAGGGCTCTGGAAACACCATATATTTT	CASSLGAQGSGNTIYF
.	TRBJ2-1	TRBV29-1	.	TGCAGCTCCCGGGGTCTCTACAATGAGCAGTTCTTC	CSSRGLYNEQFF
.	TRBJ2-1	TRBV6-1	.	TGTGCCAGCAGTGAATTTTGGGCGTTCGAGGGTAATGAGCAGTTCTTC	CASSEFWAFEGNEQFF
once	TRBJ2-5	TRBV7-9	.	TGTGCCAGCAGCCCAAGCTCGAATGGAGAGACCCAGTACTTC	CASSPSSNGETQYF
.	TRBJ1-4	TRBV6-1	TRBD1	TGTGCCAGCAGTGAAACGGACAGGGGTTTTGAAAAACTGTTTTTT	CASSETDRGFEKLFF
.	TRBJ1-2	TRBV20-1	.	TGCAGTGCTGGGGCGGGCTACACCTTC	CSAGAGYTF
.	TRBJ1-5	TRBV19	TRBD1	TGTGCCAGTAGTACCCTGCCGCGGGACAGAAATCAGCCCCAGCATTTT	CASSTLPRDRNQPQHF
.	TRBJ2-7	TRBV12-3/TRBV12-4	.	TGTGCCAGCAGCCGACAGGACTACGAGCAGTACTTC	CASSRQDYEQYF
few	TRBJ2-2	TRBV29-1	.	TGCAGCGTCCACGAGGGAAAAGGTGGGGAGCTGTTTTTT	CSVHEGKGGELFF
once	TRBJ2-2	TRBV6-5	.	TGTGCCAGCCTCCCCTGGGCTAGCGCCGGGGAGCTGTTTTTT	CASLPWASAGELFF
.	TRBJ1-5	TRBV18	.	TGTGCCAGCTCCCAGGGTAATCAGCCCCAGCATTTT	CASSQGNQPQHF
.	TRBJ2-1	TRBV18	TRBD2	TGTGCCAGCTCATCTAGGTGGACTAGCGGGAGGCCCCGCAATGAGCAGTTCTTC	CASSSRWTSGRPRNEQFF
.	TRBJ1-6	TRBV2	.	TGTGCCAGCAGAGGACAGAGGGATAATTCACCCCTCCACTTT	CASRGQRDNSPLHF
.	TRBJ2-3	TRBV2	TRBD1	TGTGCCACCCCGGGGGACAGGGGGCCGGATACGCAGTATTTT	CATPGDRGPDTQYF
.	TRBJ1-2	TRBV30	TRBD1	TGTGCCTCCCAGGGACAGGGCTATGGCTACACCTTC	CASQGQGYGYTF
.	TRBJ1-5	TRBV28	TRBD1	TGTGCCAGCAGTACCGTGACAGGGTTCTTCAATCAGCCCCAGCATTTT	CASSTVTGFFNQPQHF
few	TRBJ2-1	TRBV9	TRBD2	TGTGCCAGCAGCTTTTCTAGCGGGAGGAACTCCTACAATGAGCAGTTCTTC	CASSFSSGRNSYNEQFF
.	TRBJ1-1	TRBV9	.	TGTGCCAGCAGCGTAGGATTAGGGGCCTACACTGAAGCTTTCTTT	CASSVGLGAYTEAFF
.	TRBJ2-3	TRBV7-9	TRBD2	TGTGCCAGCAGCCCTCTCGCGGGAGGAAGCACAGATACGCAGTATTTT	CASSPLAGGSTDTQYF
.	TRBJ1-2	TRBV2	.	TGTGCCAGCAGTGAAAGGGACACCTTCTATGGCTACACCTTC	CASSERDTFYGYTF
.	TRBJ2-1	TRBV10-3	TRBD2	TGTGCCATCAGTGAGCGGGGAGGGAACAATGAGCAGTTCTTC	CAISERGGNNEQFF
.	TRBJ2-1	TRBV5-5	TRBD1	TGTGCCAGCAGCTTAGGGACAGGGGACGGGCAGTTCTTC	CASSLGTGDGQFF
.	TRBJ2-2	TRBV27	.	TGTGCCAGCAGTTTAGCGGGTCCGAACACCGGGGAGCTGTTTTTT	CASSLAGPNTGELFF
.	TRBJ2-7	TRBV6-1	TRBD1	TGTGCCAGCAGTGGGGGCCGTAGGACAGGGTCGTACGAGCAGTACTTC	CASSGGRRTGSYEQYF
many	TRBJ2-7	TRBV27	TRBD1	TGTGCCAGCAGTTTATTCCCAGGGACAGCCTACGAGCAGTACTTC	CASSLFPGTAYEQYF
.	TRBJ2-7	TRBV4-1	.	TGCGCCAGCAGCCAAGCGGGTGAGGGCTCCTACGAGCAGTACTTC	CASSQAGEGSYEQYF
.	TRBJ1-6	TRBV2	TRBD1	TGTGCCAGCAGTTTTACAGGGGGCGCGGGGAATTCACCCCTCCACTTT	CASSFTGGAGNSPLHF
.	TRBJ2-3	TRBV12-3/TRBV12-4	.	TGTGCCAGCGGAGCTAGGTCGGATACGCAGTATTTT	CASGARSDTQYF
.	TRBJ2-7	TRBV27	.	TGTGCCAGCAGTTTAATCCCCCAGGGTTTGAGTGAGCAGTACTTC	CASSLIPQGLSEQYF
.	TRBJ2-1	TRBV7-3	.	TGTGCCAGCAGGTCCAGGGGAGAGGGTGAGCAGTTCTTC	CASRSRGEGEQFF
.	TRBJ2-5	TRBV6-6	.	TGTGCCAGCGCCCCTCGGGAGATCCAAGAGACCCAGTACTTC	CASAPREIQETQYF
.	TRBJ1-2	TRBV6-5	TRBD1	TGTGCCAGCAGTTACCGACAGGGTCTAAATGGCTACACCTTC	CASSYRQGLNGYTF